Presented here are 19 T cell receptor beta chains from one specimen sequenced in a study of blood T cells in healthy people across ages. With a J-beta primer mix and a sample-barcoded 5' primer, a second PCR ran about 6 to 11 cycles. From the 5' RACE reads, TCRdb called clonotypes with MiXCR, one entry per CDR3 protein. The sample holds over a million distinct CDR3 sequences, 35% to 50% seen once. The sequencing input was blood. The source of these receptors is a woman aged 60 to 75 in good health.

The J gene is TRBJ1-2, the V gene TRBV27; D uncertain. Germline V CDR1 and CDR2: MNHEY, SMNVEV (reference sequence). V lost 2 bases and J lost 8, with 15 bases in between. This CDR3 comprises 14 residues. CDR3 sequence (DNA): TGTGCCAGCAGTTTACTTGGGAGCAGCCGGGGCTACACCTTC. Translation: CASSLLGSSRGYTF.

The V and J genes are TRBV28 and TRBJ2-4; no clear D gene. The CDR3 is 15 amino acids. V shed 6 bases and J shed 6 bases, with 18 bases lying between them. Germline loops: CDR1 MDHEN, CDR2 SYDVKM. The CDR3 bases are TGTGCCAGCAGACCGGGCTTTGAAAAGGGAAACATTCAGTACTTC. Its protein product is CASRPGFEKGNIQYF.

The chain joins TRBV29-1 to TRBJ2-1; the D is unclear. CDR3 length equals 13 residues. V shed 2 bases and J shed 4 bases, with 9 bases lying between them. Germline V gene lookup returns CDR1 SQVTM and CDR2 ANQGSEA. This CDR3 is CSVEFGSYNEQFF. Written as DNA, the CDR3 is TGCAGCGTTGAATTCGGGTCATACAATGAGCAGTTCTTC.

The J gene is TRBJ2-1, the V gene TRBV12-3 or TRBV12-4; 8 nucleotides line up with TRBD2. V shed 1 base and J 7 bases; nucleotides not matched to a gene: 9. There are 16 residues in the CDR3. The CDR3 loop reads CASSLGGSGVTNEQFF. CDR3 bases: TGTGCCAGCAGTTTAGGTGGTAGCGGGGTGACTAATGAGCAGTTCTTC.

The chain employs TRBV3-1 and TRBJ2-4; TRBD2 matches 11 bases. The CDR3 covers 16 residues. In germline, CDR1 is LGHDT, CDR2 YNNKEL (reference sequence). Unmatched junction bases numbered 12, after V lost 5 bases and J lost 9 bases. In DNA, the CDR3 is TGTGCCAGCAGCAAGACTAGCGGGGCCGGTGATGGCATTCAGTACTTC. This encodes CASSKTSGAGDGIQYF.

The V and J genes are TRBV20-1 and TRBJ2-1, with a possible D match to TRBD2 (6 bases). There are 15 residues in the CDR3. The germline V gene encodes CDR1 DFQATT and CDR2 SNEGSKA (reference sequence). V shed 5 bases and J shed 2 bases, with 16 bases lying between them. CDR3 loop: CSAWVRDWTYNEQFF. CDR3 DNA sequence: TGCAGTGCTTGGGTCCGGGACTGGACCTACAATGAGCAGTTCTTC.

The chain has TRBV28 and TRBJ1-2; the match to TRBD1 covers 7 bases. This CDR3 comprises 13 residues. The germline V gene encodes CDR1 MDHEN and CDR2 SYDVKM. The V segment lost 6 bases and the J segment 7 bases; nucleotides outside the gene matches: 8. As DNA, the CDR3 is TGTGCCAGCAGGCAAGCAGGGGGAATTGGCTACACCTTC. Amino acid sequence: CASRQAGGIGYTF.

This clonotype occurred once. This chain uses TRBV12-3 or TRBV12-4 with TRBJ2-5; no definite D call. This CDR3 region has 16 residues. The ends were cut back, 6 bases at V and 0 bases at J, with 17 bases in the middle. The CDR3 nucleotides are TGTGCCAGCAGCCTTGACGGACGAATTTACCAAGAGACCCAGTACTTC. Translating gives CASSLDGRIYQETQYF.

This clonotype was counted at least ten times. V and J are TRBV29-1 and TRBJ2-7; no clear D. CDR3 length: 10 residues. CDR1 SQVTM and CDR2 ANQGSEA come from the germline V gene. V lost 0 bases to trimming and J lost 5 bases, with 2 bases between them. CDR3 amino acids: CSVEDNEQYF. The CDR3 bases are TGCAGCGTTGAAGACAACGAGCAGTACTTC.

CDR3: CASTPLLAGEDNEQFF. The CDR3 region has the DNA TGTGCCAGCACCCCGTTACTAGCGGGGGAGGACAATGAGCAGTTCTTC. The chain links TRBV5-4 to TRBJ2-1, with 11 bases aligning to TRBD2. The CDR3 loop spans 16 amino acids. Germline CDR1 is SGHNT and CDR2 is YYREEE (reference sequence). The V and J ends lost 6 bases and 5 bases, in that order; junction bases with no gene match: 10.

About this clonotype: Possible read error: a much larger clone is one base away. This chain connects TRBV7-2 to TRBJ2-1; 10 positions agree with TRBD2. CDR1 SGHTA and CDR2 FQGNSA come from the germline V gene. Unmatched junction bases numbered 14, after V lost 5 bases and J lost 10 bases. The CDR3 extends over 16 amino acids. CDR3 amino acids: CASSVRLAGDSYEQFF. In DNA form, the CDR3 reads TGTGCCAGCAGCGTCCGGCTAGCGGGGGACTCCTACGAGCAGTTCTTC.

This clonotype was picked up a small number of times. The chain recombines TRBV6-5 with TRBJ1-1; no firm D call. Deletions cut 5 bases from V and 1 base from J, with 8 bases between. Per the germline V gene, CDR1 is MNHEY and CDR2 is SVGAGI. CDR3 length: 13 amino acids. CDR3 protein: CASSAKGNTEAFF. In DNA form, the CDR3 reads TGTGCCAGCAGTGCCAAGGGGAACACTGAAGCTTTCTTT.

This clonotype was seen more than once but under ten times. This chain uses TRBV10-3 with TRBJ2-5; D remains unclear. Looked up from germline, CDR1 is ENHRY and CDR2 is SYGVKD. The CDR3 consists of 15 residues. V dropped 2 bases and J dropped 5 bases, with 15 bases sitting between them. CDR3: CAISEAMNSGETQYF. The DNA for the CDR3 is TGTGCCATCAGTGAGGCGATGAATAGTGGGGAGACCCAGTACTTC.

J is TRBJ2-1 and V is TRBV7-2; 7 bases are a match to TRBD2. The germline V gene encodes CDR1 SGHTA and CDR2 FQGNSA. The CDR3 extends over 15 amino acids. V lost 1 base, J lost 8 bases, and 8 bases stayed unmatched. The DNA of the CDR3 is TGTGCCAGCAGCTTAGGTAGTGGGAGGGCTGATGAGCAGTTCTTC. This codes for CASSLGSGRADEQFF.

This chain connects TRBV7-9 to TRBJ2-5; the match to TRBD1 covers 7 bases. The CDR3 extends over 15 amino acids. After removal of 2 bases from V and 2 bases from J, the junction contained 5 bases not matched to a gene. Germline V gene sequence: CDR1 SEHNR, CDR2 FQNEAQ (reference sequence). CDR3 sequence: CASSLPGQLQETQYF. The CDR3 coding sequence is TGTGCCAGCAGCTTACCGGGACAGCTACAAGAGACCCAGTACTTC.

This clonotype came up once. This chain uses TRBV27 with TRBJ2-7; D is undetermined. The CDR3 runs to 15 residues. Germline V gene data show CDR1 as MNHEY and CDR2 as SMNVEV (reference sequence). V lost 2 bases to trimming and J lost 3 bases, with 14 bases between them. The CDR3 nucleotides are TGTGCCAGCAGTTTACCAGTAACCCAAGTCTACGAGCAGTACTTC. Its protein product is CASSLPVTQVYEQYF.

J is TRBJ2-7 and V is TRBV9; either TRBD1 or TRBD2 may fit D (5 bases each). The germline V gene encodes CDR1 SGDLS and CDR2 YYNGEE. This CDR3 region has 16 residues. V shed 0 bases and J shed 2 bases, with 15 bases lying between them. The CDR3 DNA reads as TGTGCCAGCAGCGTAGGGCCGGGTGGGGGACCCTACGAGCAGTACTTC. This sequence encodes CASSVGPGGGPYEQYF.

The chain uses TRBV29-1 and TRBJ2-7; a possible D gene is TRBD2 (6 bases). Germline V CDR1 and CDR2: SQVTM, ANQGSEA. There are 14 residues in the CDR3. The germline V and J ends were trimmed by 4 bases and 3 bases, with 16 bases remaining between them. CDR3 nucleotide sequence: TGCAGCGTTGGTTCTGGGGGGTCCGGCTACGAGCAGTACTTC. Protein: CSVGSGGSGYEQYF.

V is TRBV10-2 and J is TRBJ1-6; D is uncertain. Germline lookup yields CDR1 WSHSY and CDR2 SAAADI. CDR3 length equals 13 residues. V was trimmed by 2 bases and J by 13 bases, leaving 12 bases between them. In DNA, the CDR3 is TGCGCCAGCAGTGAGCCCCTCGACCGGCCCCTCCACTTT. Protein: CASSEPLDRPLHF.